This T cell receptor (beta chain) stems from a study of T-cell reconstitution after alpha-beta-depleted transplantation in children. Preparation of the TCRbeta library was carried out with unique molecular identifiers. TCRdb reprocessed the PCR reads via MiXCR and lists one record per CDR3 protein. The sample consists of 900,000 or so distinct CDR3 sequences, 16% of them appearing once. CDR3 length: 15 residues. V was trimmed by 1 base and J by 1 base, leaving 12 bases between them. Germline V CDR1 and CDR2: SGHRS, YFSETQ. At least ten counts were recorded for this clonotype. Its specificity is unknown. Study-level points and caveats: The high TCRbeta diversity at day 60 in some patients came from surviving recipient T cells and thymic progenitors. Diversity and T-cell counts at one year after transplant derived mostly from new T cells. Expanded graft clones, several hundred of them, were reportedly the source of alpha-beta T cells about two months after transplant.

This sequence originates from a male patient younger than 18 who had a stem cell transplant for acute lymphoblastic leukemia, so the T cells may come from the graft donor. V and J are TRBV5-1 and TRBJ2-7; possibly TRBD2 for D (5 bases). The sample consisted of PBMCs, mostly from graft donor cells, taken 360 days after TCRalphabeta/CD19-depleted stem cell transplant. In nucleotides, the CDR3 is TGCGCCAGCAGCTTGCCGGGCAGACTATCCTACGAGCAGTACTTC. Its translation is CASSLPGRLSYEQYF.